This is a list of T cell receptor beta chains from one sample in a study of OX40 agonist ivuxolimab in advanced cancers. The repertoire was sequenced with immunoSEQ multiplex PCR; TCRdb's copy has only in-frame clones and lacks some. The sample records 75,000 to 100,000 clones, around 85% being singletons. This sample comprised CD4+ or CD8+ T cells sorted from blood, obtained in a trial of the OX40 agonist ivuxolimab. The receptors here all came from an adult with an advanced solid tumor such as melanoma, head and neck, liver or kidney cancer. Both conserved end residues are part of each CDR3. The order of the fields is V gene, J gene, D gene, CDR3 DNA, CDR3 protein. A D gene is named only where the DNA matches it firmly.

V gene: TRBV7-3; J gene: TRBJ2-1; D gene: TRBD1; CDR3 DNA: TGTGCCAGCAGCCCCGGGACAGGGGCGCAGGGTGAGCAGTTCTTC; CDR3 protein: CASSPGTGAQGEQFF
V gene: TRBV7-9; J gene: TRBJ1-5; D gene: .; CDR3 DNA: TGTGCCAGCAGCTTAGAGGACATGCCCCAGCATTTT; CDR3 protein: CASSLEDMPQHF
V gene: TRBV6-4; J gene: TRBJ1-2; D gene: .; CDR3 DNA: TGTGCCAGCAGTGAAACGGGGGACTTGGGTGGCTACACCTTC; CDR3 protein: CASSETGDLGGYTF
V gene: TRBV7-9; J gene: TRBJ2-7; D gene: TRBD2; CDR3 DNA: TGTGCCAGCAGCGTTAGTGGGGGGGCCTACGAGCAGTACTTC; CDR3 protein: CASSVSGGAYEQYF
V gene: TRBV6-1; J gene: TRBJ2-2; D gene: .; CDR3 DNA: TGTGCCAGCAGAGGCGGGACCGCGAACACCGGGGAGCTGTTTTTT; CDR3 protein: CASRGGTANTGELFF
V gene: TRBV11-2; J gene: TRBJ1-1; D gene: .; CDR3 DNA: TGTGCCAGCAGCTTAGGGGGTGCGCGCGGTAGCACTGAAGCTTTCTTT; CDR3 protein: CASSLGGARGSTEAFF
V gene: TRBV19; J gene: TRBJ2-6; D gene: TRBD1; CDR3 DNA: TGTGCCAGTAGTGGGACAGGGGTTGGGGCCAACGTCCTGACTTTC; CDR3 protein: CASSGTGVGANVLTF
V gene: TRBV6-5; J gene: TRBJ1-5; D gene: .; CDR3 DNA: TGTGCCAGCAGCGCTTCGGGGCCCAATCAGCCCCAGCATTTT; CDR3 protein: CASSASGPNQPQHF
V gene: TRBV7-8; J gene: TRBJ2-7; D gene: TRBD1; CDR3 DNA: TGTGCCAGCAGCCCGACAGGGAGCTCCTACGAGCAGTACTTC; CDR3 protein: CASSPTGSSYEQYF
V gene: TRBV11-3; J gene: TRBJ2-7; D gene: TRBD2; CDR3 DNA: TGTGCCAGCAGCCCCGGACTAGTGGGGGGGAAGTCCCCCTACGAGCAGTACTTC; CDR3 protein: CASSPGLVGGKSPYEQYF
V gene: TRBV27; J gene: TRBJ2-3; D gene: .; CDR3 DNA: TGTGCCAGCAGCAGTCCGGGGAGGCTGACAGATACGCAGTATTTT; CDR3 protein: CASSSPGRLTDTQYF
V gene: TRBV9; J gene: TRBJ1-2; D gene: .; CDR3 DNA: TGTGCCAGCAGCGTAGTGGATGCTGGGGCCCTGTCTTACACCTTC; CDR3 protein: CASSVVDAGALSYTF
V gene: TRBV5-1; J gene: TRBJ2-7; D gene: TRBD1; CDR3 DNA: TGCGCCAGCAGGACGAATGACCGGGACAGGATCTCCTACGAGCAGTACTTC; CDR3 protein: CASRTNDRDRISYEQYF
V gene: TRBV7-2; J gene: TRBJ1-2; D gene: .; CDR3 DNA: TGTGCCAGCAGCTCTAGACCGAGCAGGGAGGATGGCTACACCTTC; CDR3 protein: CASSSRPSREDGYTF
V gene: TRBV6-6; J gene: TRBJ2-7; D gene: .; CDR3 DNA: TGTGCCACCTCGCTAGGGGGAGGGACACCGGCCTACGAGCAGTACTTC; CDR3 protein: CATSLGGGTPAYEQYF